This TCR beta chain stems from a study of cytomegalovirus exposure and HLA in healthy donors. Across the study: There were some 81 million unique TCRs (from HLA-typed donors) in an early data release.

Both 60 Vbeta primers and 13 Jbeta primers went into the PCR. Repertoires were generated with immunoSEQ multiplex PCR, while TCRdb's copy carries only in-frame clones and drops some. The table has 200,000 or so clones, over 80% seen once. The sequence came from a boy younger than 10 in good health and CMV-seronegative. Sequenced material: PBMCs.

Here the CDR3 reads CASGSLRVAGTDTQYF. DNA of the CDR3: TGTGCTAGTGGTTCACTTCGGGTAGCGGGCACAGATACGCAGTATTTT. The chain is built from TRBV12-5 and TRBJ2-3; D is perhaps TRBD2 (6 bases). This CDR3 region has 16 residues. Per the germline V gene, CDR1 is LGHNT and CDR2 is FRNRAP. Between the trimmed V and J ends, which lost 4 bases and 1 base, there was a span of 15 bases.